The sample holds many counts of the clone carrying this T cell receptor beta chain. What it binds is unknown. The sample comes from a study of blood T cells in healthy people across ages. About the study: There was about one barcoded beta molecule captured by template switching per two T cells.

Alongside a J-beta primer mix, a sample-barcoded 5' primer served in a second PCR lasting about 7 to 11 cycles. Each of the cDNA molecules was tagged by a template-switch adaptor with 12 random nucleotides. At least 3 million CDR3-containing paired-end reads were obtained per sample. Using its own MiXCR run on the 5' RACE reads, TCRdb lists one record per CDR3 protein. The data show 1.5 million to 1.9 million distinct CDR3 sequences, with under 55% seen just once and less than 5% held by the top ten. Study conclusions and caveats: TCR beta diversity, measured per million T cells, fell in a roughly linear way with age.

The CDR3 has 16 amino acids. The V end was cut by 0 bases, the J end by 0 bases, with 10 bases between. The V gene's germline CDR1 is LGHNA and CDR2 YSLEER. This chain connects TRBV4-3 to TRBJ2-3; the D gene could be TRBD1 or TRBD2 (5 bases each). The clonotype comes from a woman aged 18-30 years in good health. The source material was blood. The CDR3 nucleotides read TGCGCCAGCAGCCAAGATCTTGGGGGAAGCACAGATACGCAGTATTTT. Protein: CASSQDLGGSTDTQYF.